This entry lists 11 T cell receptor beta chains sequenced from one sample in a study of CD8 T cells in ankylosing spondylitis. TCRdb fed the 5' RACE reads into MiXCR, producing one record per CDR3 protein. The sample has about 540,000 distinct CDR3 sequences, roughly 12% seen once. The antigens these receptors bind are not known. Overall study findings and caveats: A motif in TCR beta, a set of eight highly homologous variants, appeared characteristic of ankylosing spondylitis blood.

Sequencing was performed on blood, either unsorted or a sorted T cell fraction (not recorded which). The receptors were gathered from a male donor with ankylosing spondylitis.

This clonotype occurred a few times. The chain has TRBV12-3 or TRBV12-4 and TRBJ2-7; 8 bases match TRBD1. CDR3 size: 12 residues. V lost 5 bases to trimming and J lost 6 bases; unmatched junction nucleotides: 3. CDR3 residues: CASSGTGGEQYV. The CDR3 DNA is TGTGCCAGCAGTGGTACAGGGGGCGAGCAGTACGTC.

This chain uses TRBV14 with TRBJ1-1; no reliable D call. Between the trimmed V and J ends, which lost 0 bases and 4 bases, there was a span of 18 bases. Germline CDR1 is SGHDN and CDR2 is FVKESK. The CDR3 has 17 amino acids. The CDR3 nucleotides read TGTGCCAGCAGCCAAGACTCTGCTGGGGTTCGAGGCACTGAAGCTTTCTTT. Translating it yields CASSQDSAGVRGTEAFF.

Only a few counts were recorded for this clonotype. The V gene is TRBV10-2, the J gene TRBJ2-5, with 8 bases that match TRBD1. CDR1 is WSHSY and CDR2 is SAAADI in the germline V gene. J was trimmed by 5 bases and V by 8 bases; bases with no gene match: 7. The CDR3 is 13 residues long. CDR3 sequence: CASGAGGEETQYF. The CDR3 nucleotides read TGCGCCAGCGGAGCAGGGGGCGAGGAGACCCAGTACTTC.

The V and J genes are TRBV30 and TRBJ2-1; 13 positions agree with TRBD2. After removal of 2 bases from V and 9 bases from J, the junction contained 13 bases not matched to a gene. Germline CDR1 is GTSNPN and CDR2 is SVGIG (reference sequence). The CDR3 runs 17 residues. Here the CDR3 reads CAWSTPHTSGRAAEQFF. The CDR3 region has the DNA TGTGCCTGGAGTACCCCGCATACTAGCGGGAGGGCCGCTGAGCAGTTCTTC.

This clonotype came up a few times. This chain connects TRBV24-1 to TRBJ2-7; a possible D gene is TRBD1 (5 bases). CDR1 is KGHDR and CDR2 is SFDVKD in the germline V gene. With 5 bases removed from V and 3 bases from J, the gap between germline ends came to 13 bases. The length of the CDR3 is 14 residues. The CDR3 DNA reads TGTGCCACCAGTGGAGGACAAGGATACTACGAGCAGTACTTC. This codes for CATSGGQGYYEQYF.

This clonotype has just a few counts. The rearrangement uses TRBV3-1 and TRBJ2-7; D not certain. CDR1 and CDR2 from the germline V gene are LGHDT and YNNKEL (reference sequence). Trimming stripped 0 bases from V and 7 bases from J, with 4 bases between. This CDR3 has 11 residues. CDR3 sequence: CASSQDREQYF. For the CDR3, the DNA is TGTGCCAGCAGCCAAGATAGGGAGCAGTACTTC.

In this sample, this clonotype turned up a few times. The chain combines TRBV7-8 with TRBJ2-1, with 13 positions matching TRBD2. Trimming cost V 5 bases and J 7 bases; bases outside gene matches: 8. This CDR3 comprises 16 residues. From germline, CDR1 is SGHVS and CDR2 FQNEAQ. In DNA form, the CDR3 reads TGTGCCAGCAGCCAGACTAGCGGGAGGAGGATTAATGAGCAGTTCTTC. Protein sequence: CASSQTSGRRINEQFF.

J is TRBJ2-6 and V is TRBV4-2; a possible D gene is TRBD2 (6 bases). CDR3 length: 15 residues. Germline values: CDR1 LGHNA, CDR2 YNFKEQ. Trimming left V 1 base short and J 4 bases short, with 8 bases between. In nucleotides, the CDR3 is TGTGCCAGCAGCCAAGGGGGAGGAGGGGCCAACGTCCTGACTTTC. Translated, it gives CASSQGGGGANVLTF.

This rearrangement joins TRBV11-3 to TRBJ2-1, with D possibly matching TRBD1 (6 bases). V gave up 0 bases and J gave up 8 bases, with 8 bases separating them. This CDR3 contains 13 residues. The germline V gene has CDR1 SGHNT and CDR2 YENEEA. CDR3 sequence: CASSLEGAHEQFF. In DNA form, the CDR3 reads TGTGCCAGCAGCTTAGAGGGGGCCCATGAGCAGTTCTTC. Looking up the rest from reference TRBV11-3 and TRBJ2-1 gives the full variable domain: EAGVVQSPRYKIIEKKQPVAFWCNPISGHNTLYWYLQNLGQGPELLIRYENEEAVDDSQLPKDRFSAERLKGVDSTLKIQPAELGDSAVYLCASSLEGAHEQFFGPGTRLTVL.

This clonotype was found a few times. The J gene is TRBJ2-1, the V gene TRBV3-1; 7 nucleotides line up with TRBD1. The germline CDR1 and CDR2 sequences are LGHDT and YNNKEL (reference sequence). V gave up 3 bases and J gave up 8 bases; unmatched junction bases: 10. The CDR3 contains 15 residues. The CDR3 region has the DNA TGTGCCAGCAGCCACAGGGACAGTCTGGGGGATGAGCAGTTCTTC. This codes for CASSHRDSLGDEQFF.

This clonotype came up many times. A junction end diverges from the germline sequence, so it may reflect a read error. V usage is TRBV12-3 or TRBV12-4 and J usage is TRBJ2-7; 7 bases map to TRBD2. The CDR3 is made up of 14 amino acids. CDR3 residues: CASSLAASTYEQYF. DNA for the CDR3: TGTGCCAGCAGTCTAGCGGCGAGTACCTACGAGCAGTACTTC.